Below, 12 T cell receptor beta chains from the same sample are listed, as sequenced in a study of neurological immune-mediated disorders. One entry per CDR3 protein results from TCRdb running MiXCR on the 5' RACE reads. Of roughly 34,000 distinct CDR3 sequences detected, about 12% appear once; the ten largest clones hold less than 2.5%. Time point indicated: longitudinal time-point 2. Sequencing was carried out using PBMCs. The receptor source for this set is a woman aged 40 to 49 in good health.

By share, this clonotype counts as medium-sized. The rearrangement joins TRBV5-5 to TRBJ1-4; D gene unclear. Germline V gene sequence: CDR1 SGHKS, CDR2 YYEKEE (reference sequence). Trimming removed 1 base at V and 12 bases at J, with 16 bases between. The CDR3 has 14 residues. Here the CDR3 reads CASSLLVLGSELFF. For the CDR3, the DNA is TGTGCCAGCAGCTTGTTGGTCTTAGGCAGTGAACTGTTTTTT.

This clonotype was seen at least ten times. The rearrangement joins TRBV5-1 to TRBJ2-3, with 11 bases matching TRBD1. This CDR3 region has 15 residues. Losses at the gene ends were 4 bases for V and 4 bases for J; bases not matched to a gene: 5. In germline, CDR1 is SGHRS, CDR2 YFSETQ. CDR3 DNA sequence: TGCGCCAGCAGCCGGTCGGGACAGGGGGCAGATACGCAGTATTTT. Translation: CASSRSGQGADTQYF.

This clonotype was counted ten times or more. CDR3 DNA: TGCAGGAGGATACGGGGGGCACCGGTTGGAAACACCATATATTTT. It specifies CRRIRGAPVGNTIYF. The chain is built from TRBV20-1 and TRBJ1-3; D perhaps matches TRBD1 (6 bases). Germline lookup yields CDR1 DFQATT and CDR2 SNEGSKA (reference sequence). There are 15 residues in the CDR3.

This clonotype was recorded many times. The chain recombines TRBV6-1 with TRBJ1-2; unclear D gene. This CDR3 is built from 13 residues. Germline-derived CDR1 and CDR2 are MNHNS and SASEGT. V was trimmed by 1 base and J by 6 bases, leaving 9 bases between them. The CDR3 reads CASSEGGSHGYTF. The CDR3 region has the DNA TGTGCCAGCAGTGAAGGAGGAAGCCATGGCTACACCTTC.

This chain uses TRBV10-3 with TRBJ1-2; TRBD1 agrees at 7 bases. Germline V gene sequence: CDR1 ENHRY, CDR2 SYGVKD. The CDR3 has 16 residues. Trimming removed 3 bases from V and 4 bases from J; junction bases left unmatched: 11. CDR3 sequence reads: CAISDYAGGEGYGYTF. CDR3 DNA: TGTGCCATCAGTGATTACGCAGGGGGAGAGGGCTATGGCTACACCTTC.

Many counts were recorded for this clonotype. The rearrangement links TRBV4-3 to TRBJ2-6, with 7 bases matching TRBD1. Trimming cost V 3 bases and J 2 bases; bases outside gene matches: 22. This CDR3 comprises 22 residues. Germline values: CDR1 LGHNA, CDR2 YSLEER. The CDR3 nucleotides are TGCGCCAGCAGCCAGGGGCGCACAGGGGCTCAGGTGTCAATTCCTGGGGCCAACGTCCTGACTTTC. Translated: CASSQGRTGAQVSIPGANVLTF.

In its sample, this clonotype was seen many times. The rearrangement joins TRBV10-3 to TRBJ2-7; 15 positions agree with TRBD2. The CDR3 consists of 16 residues. V lost 7 bases to trimming and J lost 7 bases; unmatched junction nucleotides: 11. Per germline, CDR1 ENHRY and CDR2 SYGVKD. CDR3 protein: CAITLGLAGGPGEQYF. In nucleotides, the CDR3 is TGTGCCATCACCCTCGGACTAGCGGGAGGGCCTGGGGAGCAGTACTTC.

This clonotype was seen many times. The gene calls are TRBV5-1 and TRBJ2-2; perhaps D is TRBD1 or TRBD2 (6 bases each). The CDR3 is made up of 14 amino acids. Germline loops: CDR1 SGHRS, CDR2 YFSETQ. Trimming pared 0 bases from V and 7 bases from J, leaving 10 bases between. This chain's CDR3 is CASSLDGGLGELFF. The CDR3 DNA is TGCGCCAGCAGCTTGGACGGGGGCCTCGGGGAGCTGTTTTTT.

This clonotype ranks as medium-sized. The J gene is TRBJ2-7, the V gene TRBV7-8; perhaps TRBD1 as D (5 bases). The V end was cut by 3 bases, the J end by 7 bases, with 13 bases between. CDR3 length: 13 amino acids. Per the germline V gene, CDR1 is SGHVS and CDR2 is FQNEAQ. CDR3 in DNA: TGTGCCAGCAGCTTGGGGCAGCCGTGGGAGCAGTACTTC. It is translated as CASSLGQPWEQYF.

This clonotype has at least ten counts. In nucleotides, the CDR3 is TGCAGTGCTAAAGGGTACACCGGGGAGCTGTTTTTT. This encodes CSAKGYTGELFF. The gene calls are TRBV20-1 and TRBJ2-2; D remains unclear. Looked up from germline, CDR1 is DFQATT and CDR2 is SNEGSKA (reference sequence). CDR3 length equals 12 residues. V was trimmed by 4 bases and J by 3 bases, leaving 6 bases between them.

The sample holds many counts of this clonotype. This rearrangement joins TRBV6-2 or TRBV6-3 to TRBJ2-1; D is undetermined. This CDR3 contains 14 residues. The germline V gene encodes CDR1 MNHEY and CDR2 SVGEGT. Between the trimmed V and J ends, which lost 3 bases and 2 bases, there was a span of 8 bases. CDR3 sequence reads: CASSYGFTYNEQFF. The CDR3 nucleotides are TGTGCCAGCAGTTATGGGTTCACCTACAATGAGCAGTTCTTC.

On this clonotype itself: One end of the junction is discordant with germline, which a read error may explain. The J gene is TRBJ1-6, the V gene TRBV7-2; D might be TRBD1 (5 bases). Germline V gene data show CDR1 as SGHTA and CDR2 as FQGNSA. The CDR3 extends over 15 amino acids. The CDR3 protein is CASSLAWQGQSPIHF. CDR3 DNA: TGTGCCAGCAGCTTAGCTTGGCAGGGTCAATCACCCATCCACTTT.